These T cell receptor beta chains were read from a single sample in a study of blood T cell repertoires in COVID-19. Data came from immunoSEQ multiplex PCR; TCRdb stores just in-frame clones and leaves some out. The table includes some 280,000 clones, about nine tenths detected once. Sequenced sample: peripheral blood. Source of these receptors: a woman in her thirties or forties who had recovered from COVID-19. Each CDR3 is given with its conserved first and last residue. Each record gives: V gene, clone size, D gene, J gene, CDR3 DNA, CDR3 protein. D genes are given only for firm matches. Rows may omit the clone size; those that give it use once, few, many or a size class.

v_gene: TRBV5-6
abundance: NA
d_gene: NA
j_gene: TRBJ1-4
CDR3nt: TGTGCCAGCGCTCGGGAACAGGGTGAAAAACTGTTTTTT
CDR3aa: CASAREQGEKLFF

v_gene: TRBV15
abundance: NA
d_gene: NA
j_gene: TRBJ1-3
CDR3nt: TGTGCCACCAGCACAGACCAGGGAAACACCATATATTTT
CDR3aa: CATSTDQGNTIYF

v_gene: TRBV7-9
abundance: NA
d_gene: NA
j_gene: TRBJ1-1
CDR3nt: TGTGCCAGCAGCCCCCAGAGGACGGCGAGGGCTGAAGCTTTCTTT
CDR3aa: CASSPQRTARAEAFF

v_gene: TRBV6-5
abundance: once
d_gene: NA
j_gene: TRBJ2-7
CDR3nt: TGTGCCAGCAAGCTCTTCCACGAGCAGTACTTC
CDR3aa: CASKLFHEQYF

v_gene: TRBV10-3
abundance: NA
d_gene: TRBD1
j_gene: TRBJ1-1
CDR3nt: TGTGCCATCAGCCCCGGACAGGGGTACACTGAAGCTTTCTTT
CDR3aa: CAISPGQGYTEAFF

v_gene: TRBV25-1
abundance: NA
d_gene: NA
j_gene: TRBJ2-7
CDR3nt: TGTGCCAGCAGTGTACTTTACGAGCAGTACTTC
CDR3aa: CASSVLYEQYF

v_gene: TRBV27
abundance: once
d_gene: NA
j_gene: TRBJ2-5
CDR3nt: TGTGCCAGCAGTTTTCGGACAGACCAAGAGACCCAGTACTTC
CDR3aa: CASSFRTDQETQYF

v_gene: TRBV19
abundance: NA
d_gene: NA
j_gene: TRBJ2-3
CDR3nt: TGTGCCAGTACCTTCCGTTGGCTCCGCACAGATACGCAGTATTTT
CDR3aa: CASTFRWLRTDTQYF

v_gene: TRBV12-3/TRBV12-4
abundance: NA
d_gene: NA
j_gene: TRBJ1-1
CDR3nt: TGTGCCAGCAGTAGAGACAGGTTTCTCGAAGCTTTCTTT
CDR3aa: CASSRDRFLEAFF

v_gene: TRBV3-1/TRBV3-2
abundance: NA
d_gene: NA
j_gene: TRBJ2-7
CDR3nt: TGTGCCAGCAGCCAAAATGGTGGGAGCTTCCCCCACGAGCAGTACTTC
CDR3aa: CASSQNGGSFPHEQYF

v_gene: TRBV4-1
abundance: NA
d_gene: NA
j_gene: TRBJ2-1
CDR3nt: TGCGCCAGCAGCCAAGAAACGGCAGGGCACCCCCACAATGAGCAGTTCTTC
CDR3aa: CASSQETAGHPHNEQFF

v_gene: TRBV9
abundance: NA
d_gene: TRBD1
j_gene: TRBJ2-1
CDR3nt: TGTGCCAGCAGTGCCGGGACAGGAGATCGAGGGGAGCAGTTCTTC
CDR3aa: CASSAGTGDRGEQFF

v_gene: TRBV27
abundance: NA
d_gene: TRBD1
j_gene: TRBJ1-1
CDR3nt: TGTGCCAGCAGTTCCCCGGGACAGGGATGGACTGAAGCTTTCTTT
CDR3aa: CASSSPGQGWTEAFF

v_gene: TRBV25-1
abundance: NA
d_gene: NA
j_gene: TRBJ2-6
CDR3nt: TGTGCCAGCAGCCAGACAGGTTCTACCTCTGGGGCCAACGTCCTGACTTTC
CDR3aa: CASSQTGSTSGANVLTF

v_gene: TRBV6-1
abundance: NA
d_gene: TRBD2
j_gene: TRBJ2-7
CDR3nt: TGTGCCAGCAGTGCAACACTAGCGGAGAGCTCCTACGAGCAGTACTTC
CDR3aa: CASSATLAESSYEQYF

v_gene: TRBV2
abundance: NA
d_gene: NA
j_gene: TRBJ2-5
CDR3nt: TGTGCCAGCAGGGGGCCCCAGCGGGTAGAAGAGACCCAGTACTTC
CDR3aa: CASRGPQRVEETQYF

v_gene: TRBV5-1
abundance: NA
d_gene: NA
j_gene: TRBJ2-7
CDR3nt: TGCGCCAGCAGCTTCTCACCGAGTTACGAGCAGTACTTC
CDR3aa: CASSFSPSYEQYF

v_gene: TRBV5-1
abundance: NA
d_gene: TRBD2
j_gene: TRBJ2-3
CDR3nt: TGCGCCAGCAGCAGAACCGGGACTAGCGGGAGCGACGATACGCAGTATTTT
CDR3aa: CASSRTGTSGSDDTQYF

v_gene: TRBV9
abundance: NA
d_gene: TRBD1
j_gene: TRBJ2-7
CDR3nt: TGTGCCAGCAGCGTAGATGGGGACAGGGAGGACGAGCAGTACTTC
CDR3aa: CASSVDGDREDEQYF

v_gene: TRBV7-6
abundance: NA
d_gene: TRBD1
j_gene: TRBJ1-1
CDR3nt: TGTGCCAGCAGCTCCACCCGGGACAGGGGGCGCTTGGACACTGAAGCTTTCTTT
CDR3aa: CASSSTRDRGRLDTEAFF

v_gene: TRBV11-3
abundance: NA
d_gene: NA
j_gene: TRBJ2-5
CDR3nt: TGTGCCAGCAGCTTAGATACGGGGGTCGGGAGCAGCCAAGAGACCCAGTACTTC
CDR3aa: CASSLDTGVGSSQETQYF

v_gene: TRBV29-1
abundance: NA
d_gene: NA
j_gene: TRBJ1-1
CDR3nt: TGCAGCGTTCTGCCCTTTACAGGGAGAAGTGAAGCTTTCTTT
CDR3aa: CSVLPFTGRSEAFF

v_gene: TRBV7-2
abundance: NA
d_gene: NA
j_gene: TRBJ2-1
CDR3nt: TGTGCCAGCAGCTTATGGGGGGAAAGCTCCTACAATGAGCAGTTCTTC
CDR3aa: CASSLWGESSYNEQFF

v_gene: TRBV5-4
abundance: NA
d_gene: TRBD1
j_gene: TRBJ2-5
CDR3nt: TGTGCCAGCAGCTGGACAGGGGAAGAGACCCAGTACTTC
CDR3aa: CASSWTGEETQYF

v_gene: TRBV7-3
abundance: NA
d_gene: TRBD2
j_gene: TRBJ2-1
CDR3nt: TGTGCCAGCAGGTTAAGGGGTGGTGAGGGACTAGCGGGCCGCGGCTCCTACAATGAGCAGTTCTTC
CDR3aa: CASRLRGGEGLAGRGSYNEQFF

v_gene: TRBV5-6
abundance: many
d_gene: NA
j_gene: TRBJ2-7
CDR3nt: TGTGCCAGCAGCTTAGAGGGATCTTTAGGCTACGAGCAGTACTTC
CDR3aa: CASSLEGSLGYEQYF

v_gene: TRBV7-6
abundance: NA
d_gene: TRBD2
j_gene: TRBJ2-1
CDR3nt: TGTGCCAGCAGCTTTCTAGCGGGAGGTGGGGATGAGCAGTTCTTC
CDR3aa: CASSFLAGGGDEQFF

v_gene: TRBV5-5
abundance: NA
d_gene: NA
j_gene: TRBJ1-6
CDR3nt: TGTGCCAGCAGCGATAGGGTCGGGGGGCCTTATTCACCCCTCCACTTT
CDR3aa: CASSDRVGGPYSPLHF

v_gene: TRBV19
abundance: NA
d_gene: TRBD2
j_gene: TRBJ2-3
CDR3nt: TGTGCCAGTAGTATAGGGGGGGGGTCGAGATACACAGATACGCAGTATTTT
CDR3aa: CASSIGGGSRYTDTQYF

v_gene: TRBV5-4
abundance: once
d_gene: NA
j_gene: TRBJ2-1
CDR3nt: TGTGCCAGCAGCTTGGCGACTAGTAATGAGCAGTTCTTC
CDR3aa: CASSLATSNEQFF

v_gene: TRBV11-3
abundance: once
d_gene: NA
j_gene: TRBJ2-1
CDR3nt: TGTGCCAGCAGCTTAGTTCCTAGCCGAGATTCCTACAATGAGCAGTTCTTC
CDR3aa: CASSLVPSRDSYNEQFF

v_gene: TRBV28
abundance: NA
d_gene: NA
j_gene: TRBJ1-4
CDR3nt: TGTGCCAGCAGTTTGGGCAGGGGCCGGTCAACTAATGAAAAACTGTTTTTT
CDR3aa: CASSLGRGRSTNEKLFF

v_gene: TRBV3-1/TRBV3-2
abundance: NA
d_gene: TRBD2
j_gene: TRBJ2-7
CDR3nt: TGTGCCAGCAGCGATGCCGGGAGGTCCTACGAGCAGTACTTC
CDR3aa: CASSDAGRSYEQYF

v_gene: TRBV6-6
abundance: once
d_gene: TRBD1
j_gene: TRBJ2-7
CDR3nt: TGTGCCAGCAGCCCGGGACAGATCTACGAGCAGTACTTC
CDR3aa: CASSPGQIYEQYF

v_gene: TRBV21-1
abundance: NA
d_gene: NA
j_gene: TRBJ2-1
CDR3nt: TGTGCCAGCAGCATCGAACTAGCGGGAGCCTCTTCCTCCTACAATGAGCAGTTCTTC
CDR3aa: CASSIELAGASSSYNEQFF

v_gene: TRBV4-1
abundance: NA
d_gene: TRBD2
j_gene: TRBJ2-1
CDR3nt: TGCGCCAGCAGACGGTTAGGACTAGCGGGAGGGCGGGGATACAATGAGCAGTTCTTC
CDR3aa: CASRRLGLAGGRGYNEQFF

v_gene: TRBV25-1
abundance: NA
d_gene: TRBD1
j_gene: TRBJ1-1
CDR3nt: TGTGCCAGCAGGAGGGGGCTGGACACTGAAGCTTTCTTT
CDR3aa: CASRRGLDTEAFF

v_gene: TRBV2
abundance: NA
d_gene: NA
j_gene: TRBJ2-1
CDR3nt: TGTGCCAGCAGTGAACGGCGTCTAGCGAGGAACAATGAGCAGTTCTTC
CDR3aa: CASSERRLARNNEQFF

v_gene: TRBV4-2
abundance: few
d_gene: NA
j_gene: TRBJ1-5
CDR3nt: TGTGCCAGCAGCCAAGACAGGGGCACTAATCAGCCCCAGCATTTT
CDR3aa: CASSQDRGTNQPQHF

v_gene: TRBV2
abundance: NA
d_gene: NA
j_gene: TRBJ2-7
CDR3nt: TGTGCCAGCAGTAAAGGACAGATGACCTACGAGCAGTACTTC
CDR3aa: CASSKGQMTYEQYF

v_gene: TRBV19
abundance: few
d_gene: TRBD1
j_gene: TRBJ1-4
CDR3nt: TGTGCCAGTAGGAGGACAGGCAATGAAAAACTGTTTTTT
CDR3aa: CASRRTGNEKLFF

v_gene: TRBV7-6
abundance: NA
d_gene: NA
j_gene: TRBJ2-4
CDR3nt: TGTGCCAGCAGCCCGCGACAGGGGCTAGCGGAAAACATTCAGTACTTC
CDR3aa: CASSPRQGLAENIQYF

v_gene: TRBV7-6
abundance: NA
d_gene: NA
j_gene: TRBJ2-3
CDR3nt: TGTGCCAGCAGCGTTTCTGCGGGTGGAGGCACAGATACGCAGTATTTT
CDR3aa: CASSVSAGGGTDTQYF

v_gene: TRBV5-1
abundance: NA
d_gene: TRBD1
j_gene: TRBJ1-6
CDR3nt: TGCGCCAGCAGCTTTGGACAGGATAATTCACCCCTCCACTTT
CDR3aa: CASSFGQDNSPLHF

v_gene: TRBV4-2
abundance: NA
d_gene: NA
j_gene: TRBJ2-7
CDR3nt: TGTGCCAGCAGCCAAGGCCCTGGCGGCCGAACCTACGAGCAGTACTTC
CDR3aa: CASSQGPGGRTYEQYF

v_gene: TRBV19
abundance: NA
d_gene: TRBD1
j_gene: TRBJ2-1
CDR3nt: TGTGCCAGTAGTACCCGATCGGACAGGAATTTCAATGAGCAGTTCTTC
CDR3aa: CASSTRSDRNFNEQFF

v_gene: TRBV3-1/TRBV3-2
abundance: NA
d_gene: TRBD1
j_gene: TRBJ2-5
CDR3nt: TGTGCCAGCAGGACAGGGATCCAAGAGACCCAGTACTTC
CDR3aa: CASRTGIQETQYF

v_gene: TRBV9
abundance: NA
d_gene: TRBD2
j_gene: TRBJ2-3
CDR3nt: TGTGCCAGCAGCGAGGGGACTAGCGGGAGCACAGATACGCAGTATTTT
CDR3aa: CASSEGTSGSTDTQYF

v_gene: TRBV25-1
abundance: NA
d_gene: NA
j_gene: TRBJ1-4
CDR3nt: TGTGCCAGCAGATCGACAGACCTGAAACTGTTTTTT
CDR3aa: CASRSTDLKLFF

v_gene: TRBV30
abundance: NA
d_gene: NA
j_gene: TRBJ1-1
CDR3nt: TGTGCCTGGAGTGTACCAGGATTTCACTGGGACACTGAAGCTTTCTTT
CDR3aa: CAWSVPGFHWDTEAFF

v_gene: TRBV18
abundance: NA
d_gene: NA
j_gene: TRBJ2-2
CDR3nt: TGTGCCAGCTCACCTGCGGCAGGGTGGGACACCGGGGAGCTGTTTTTT
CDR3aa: CASSPAAGWDTGELFF

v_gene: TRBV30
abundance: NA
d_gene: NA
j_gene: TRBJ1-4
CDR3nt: TGTGCCTGGAGTGTATGGGGAGGGGGAAAACTGTTTTTT
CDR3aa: CAWSVWGGGKLFF

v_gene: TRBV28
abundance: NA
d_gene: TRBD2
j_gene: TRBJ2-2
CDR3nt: TGTGCCAGCAGTTTAGCGGGAGGGAACACCGGGGAGCTGTTTTTT
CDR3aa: CASSLAGGNTGELFF